Presented here are 29 T cell receptor beta chains from one specimen sequenced in a study of T cell clonality in common variable immunodeficiency. The table came from immunoSEQ multiplex PCR; TCRdb's copy has only in-frame clones and leaves some out. The table lists some 33,000 clones, with no singletons. The sequenced sample consisted of peripheral blood mononuclear cells. These TCRs come from a person aged 18-70 years in good health.

This clone was seen a few times. CDR3 protein: CASSTPTGTDTEAFF. Incomplete CDR3 DNA: TGTGCCAGTAGTACCCCCACAGGGACGGACACTGAA. The V and J genes are TRBV19 and TRBJ1-1; D is possibly TRBD1 (6 bases). The read terminates 3 residues ahead of where the CDR3 ends, so the germline J gene completes it. Germline V lookup: CDR1 LNHDA, CDR2 SQIVND (reference sequence). This CDR3 is 15 amino acids long. The V end was cut by 4 bases, the J end by 3 bases, with 15 bases between.

In this sample, this clone turned up many times. The sequenced fragment ends 3 residues before the CDR3 boundary, so the rest is inferred from the germline J gene. The rearrangement uses TRBV5-1 and TRBJ2-2; 7 bases match TRBD1. CDR3 length equals 14 residues. CDR1 and CDR2 (germline): SGHRS, YFSETQ. The CDR3 sequence: CASSQTGTAEKLFF. The CDR3 bases that were read are TGCGCCAGCAGCCAGACCGGGACAGCTGAAAAG.

This clone has ten or more counts. Read sequence stops 3 residues before the CDR3 end, and the germline J gene provides the missing end. The chain combines TRBV5-6 with TRBJ1-5; D is unclear. CDR3 length: 14 amino acids. Trimming removed 1 base from V and 5 bases from J, with 10 bases in between. Germline CDR1 reads SGHDT; CDR2 reads YYEEEE. Partial CDR3 DNA: TGTGCCAGCAGCTTGTTCTCAGTTGATCAGCCC. Protein product: CASSLFSVDQP. The entire CDR3 is CASSLFSVDQPQHF. Filled out from reference TRBV5-6 and TRBJ1-5, the complete variable domain reads DAGVTQSPTHLIKTRGQQVTLRCSPKSGHDTVSWYQQALGQGPQFIFQYYEEEERQRGNFPDRFSGHQFPNYSSELNVNALLLGDSALYLCASSLFSVDQPQHFGDGTRLSIL.

This clone was found many times. The part of the CDR3 DNA that was read is TGTGCCAGTAGGGACCCTTTCGGGGTGAACACTGAA. It is translated as CASRDPFGVNTE. The complete CDR3 protein is CASRDPFGVNTEAFF. The chain employs TRBV19 and TRBJ1-1; D is unclear. The sequenced fragment ends 3 residues before the CDR3 boundary, so the rest is inferred from the germline J gene. Looked up from germline, CDR1 is LNHDA and CDR2 is SQIVND (reference sequence). The CDR3 is made up of 15 amino acids. Trimming removed 6 bases at V and 0 bases at J, with 14 bases between.

This clone has ten or more counts. The read halts 3 residues ahead of the CDR3 end, with the missing end drawn from the germline J gene. The chain links TRBV7-3 to TRBJ2-1, with 10 nucleotides matching TRBD2. This CDR3 has 16 residues. Looked up from germline, CDR1 is SGHTA and CDR2 is FQGTGA. V trimming: 5 bases; J trimming: 5 bases; junction bases outside the gene matches: 9. The CDR3 sequence: CASSLLGAGGDNEQFF. Incomplete CDR3 DNA: TGTGCCAGCAGCCTTCTAGGAGCGGGGGGGGACAATGAG.

This clone was recorded at least ten times. The read terminates 3 residues ahead of where the CDR3 ends, so the germline J gene completes it. V and J are TRBV5-1 and TRBJ2-1; 8 nucleotides line up with TRBD2. This CDR3 region has 16 residues. The V gene's germline CDR1 is SGHRS and CDR2 YFSETQ. The ends lost 4 bases at V and 5 bases at J; junction bases unmatched: 11. CDR3 region: CASSPFWAGGHNEQFF. The sequenced CDR3 bases are TGCGCCAGCAGCCCATTTTGGGCGGGAGGCCACAATGAG. The whole variable domain, filled in from reference TRBV5-1 and TRBJ2-1, reads KAGVTQTPRYLIKTRGQQVTLSCSPISGHRSVSWYQQTPGQGLQFLFEYFSETQRNKGNFPGRFSGRQFSNSRSEMNVSTLELGDSALYLCASSPFWAGGHNEQFFGPGTRLTVL.

This clone showed up many times. The read halts 3 residues ahead of the CDR3 end, with the missing end drawn from the germline J gene. The chain is built from TRBV30 and TRBJ2-3, with 8 bases aligning to TRBD2. Germline V gene lookup returns CDR1 GTSNPN and CDR2 SVGIG (reference sequence). This CDR3 contains 13 residues. The CDR3 spells CALSREGADTQYF. The covered CDR3 bases are TGTGCGCTCTCCCGGGAGGGGGCAGATACG.

There are many counts of this clone. The read falls 3 residues short of the CDR3 end, and the missing part is taken from the germline J gene. The genes are TRBV20-1 and TRBJ2-1; D is perhaps TRBD1 (5 bases). The CDR3 has 17 amino acids. V lost 0 bases and J lost 3, with 18 bases in between. Germline V gene data show CDR1 as DFQATT and CDR2 as SNEGSKA (reference sequence). The covered CDR3 bases are TGCAGTGCTAGAGATCCCCAGGGTAGCCCAATCTACAATGAG. It specifies CSARDPQGSPIYNE. The whole CDR3 reads CSARDPQGSPIYNEQFF.

To note about this clone: The read stops 3 residues short of the end of the CDR3; the missing end is completed from the germline J gene. This sequence joins TRBV29-1 and TRBJ2-5; 8 bases agree with TRBD2. CDR3 size: 14 residues. The germline V gene has CDR1 SQVTM and CDR2 ANQGSEA. The V and J ends lost 3 bases and 5 bases, in that order; junction bases with no gene match: 8. CDR3 sequence: CSVDGTRDWETQYF. The sequenced part of the CDR3 DNA is TGCAGCGTTGACGGGACTAGGGATTGGGAGACC.

This clone was detected many times. Sequencing ends 3 residues short of the CDR3 end; the germline J gene provides the rest. The chain recombines TRBV30 with TRBJ1-2; perhaps TRBD1 as D (6 bases). Deletions cut 2 bases from V and 7 bases from J, with 23 bases between. Germline assignment: CDR1 GTSNPN and CDR2 SVGIG (reference sequence). This CDR3 is 16 amino acids long. The sequenced CDR3 bases are TGTGCCTGGAGTCATCGCCGGGGGGCGGAGGTGGGTGGC. It codes for CAWSHRRGAEVGG. The entire CDR3 protein reads CAWSHRRGAEVGGYTF.

This clone came up many times. Read coverage stops 3 residues before the CDR3 terminus; the germline J gene supplies the remainder. The gene calls are TRBV29-1 and TRBJ2-7; 7 bases align to TRBD1. Trimming at V came to 6 bases and at J to 1 base, leaving 9 bases not matched to a gene. The CDR3 has 14 amino acids. CDR1 SQVTM and CDR2 ANQGSEA come from the germline V gene. The CDR3 spells CSVSPTGKSYEQYF. The sequenced part of the CDR3 DNA is TGCAGCGTGTCCCCGACAGGGAAGTCCTACGAG.

Ten or more counts support this clone. The read terminates 3 residues before the CDR3 end, so the remaining end is supplied by the germline J gene. The chain couples TRBV10-3 to TRBJ2-5; TRBD1 matches at 7 bases. Germline-derived CDR1 and CDR2 are ENHRY and SYGVKD. The trim removed 0 bases at V and 5 bases at J, leaving 3 bases unmatched. The CDR3 runs to 14 residues. The CDR3 sequence is CAISESTGEETQYF. Partial CDR3 DNA: TGTGCCATCAGTGAGTCAACAGGGGAGGAGACC.

This clone was counted many times. The sequenced CDR3 bases are TGTGCCAGCAGCTTACAAGGGCAGCCC. This translates into CASSLQGQP. The complete CDR3 reads CASSLQGQPQHF. This chain connects TRBV7-2 to TRBJ1-5; unclear D gene. Coverage ceases 3 residues before the CDR3 finishes, and the germline J gene fills in the end. V was pared by 2 bases and J by 7 bases, with 6 bases between. The germline V gene encodes CDR1 SGHTA and CDR2 FQGNSA. The CDR3 contains 12 residues.

This clone has at least ten counts. The covered CDR3 bases are TGTGCCAGCAAGAAGGACAGAAGCTCCTATAATTCACCC. It is translated as CASKKDRSSYNSP. The complete CDR3 sequence is CASKKDRSSYNSPLHF. V and J are TRBV2 and TRBJ1-6, with D perhaps TRBD1 (6 bases). Read data end 3 residues before the CDR3 end; the end is taken from the germline J gene. V was clipped by 7 bases and J by 0 bases, with 13 bases between them. The CDR3 has 16 amino acids. Germline CDR1 reads SNHLY; CDR2 reads FYNNEI.

This clone has a count of ten or more. The sequence runs out 3 residues before the end of the CDR3; the remainder is reconstructed from the germline J gene. The J gene is TRBJ1-5, the V gene TRBV5-1; D perhaps matches TRBD1 (6 bases). The CDR3 has 15 amino acids. Germline V gene data show CDR1 as SGHRS and CDR2 as YFSETQ. V was shortened by 4 bases and J by 1 base, with 12 bases between the two germline ends. CDR3 DNA, as far as it was read: TGCGCCAGCAGCGAACAGGGTAACAGCAATCAGCCC. Encoded protein: CASSEQGNSNQP. The whole CDR3 protein is CASSEQGNSNQPQHF.

This clone was seen ten or more times. The missing CDR3 end, 3 residues past where the read stops, is filled in from the germline J gene. The V call is TRBV5-4, the J call TRBJ2-3, with 7 bases lining up with TRBD2. V dropped 3 bases and J dropped 4; count of bases not matched to a gene: 8. Germline V gene data show CDR1 as SGHNT and CDR2 as YYREEE (reference sequence). There are 15 residues in the CDR3. The CDR3 reads CASSWEGIKADTQYF. The covered CDR3 bases are TGTGCCAGCAGCTGGGAGGGGATAAAGGCAGATACG.

In this sample, this clone turned up many times. Read sequence stops 3 residues before the CDR3 end, and the germline J gene provides the missing end. The V gene is TRBV11-2, the J gene TRBJ2-7, with 11 positions matching TRBD2. There are 14 residues in the CDR3. Germline trimming cut 8 bases from V and 2 bases from J; bases unmatched to any gene: 5. CDR1 is SGHAT, CDR2 FQNNGV, per germline. This CDR3 reads CASGVTSGTYEQYF. CDR3 bases read: TGTGCCAGCGGGGTGACTAGCGGGACCTACGAG.

This clone was seen only a few times. The read is 3 residues too short to cover the CDR3 end, so that end is filled in from the germline J gene. The chain is built from TRBV18 and TRBJ2-4; 9 bases align to TRBD1. The CDR3 is 13 amino acids. From germline, CDR1 is KGHSH and CDR2 LQKENI. Incomplete CDR3 DNA: TGTGCCAGCTCACCGGACAGGGGCTATGGT. Residues: CASSPDRGYG. The whole CDR3 region reads CASSPDRGYGQYF.

Ten or more counts support this clone. The CDR3 bases that were read are TGTGCCAGCAGCCTCGGGACTAGCGGGGAGGGACAAGAGACC. Amino acid sequence: CASSLGTSGEGQET. The full CDR3 sequence reads CASSLGTSGEGQETQYF. The chain has TRBV3-1 (or the pseudogene TRBV3-2) and TRBJ2-5; 13 nucleotides match TRBD2. The read halts 3 residues ahead of the CDR3 end, with the missing end drawn from the germline J gene. The trim removed 4 bases at V and 2 bases at J, leaving 7 bases unmatched. This CDR3 has 17 amino acids. CDR1 and CDR2 (germline): LGHDT, YNNKEL (reference sequence).

This clone was observed a few times. The read gets to within 3 residues of the CDR3 end, and the germline J gene fills in the rest. The chain carries TRBV7-2 and TRBJ1-2; D remains ambiguous. Germline CDR1 reads SGHTA; CDR2 reads FQGNSA. CDR3 length: 14 residues. The CDR3 protein is CASTLAGNADTYTF. The sequenced part of the CDR3 DNA is TGTGCCAGCACCCTAGCGGGCAACGCAGATACC.

This clone was seen at least ten times. The read stops 3 residues short of the end of the CDR3; the missing end is completed from the germline J gene. The V call is TRBV2, the J call TRBJ1-5, with a possible D match to TRBD1 (6 bases). Germline CDR1 reads SNHLY; CDR2 reads FYNNEI. This CDR3 is built from 13 residues. Trimming took 6 bases from V and 7 from J, leaving 13 bases between them. The CDR3 sequence: CASSPRGFQPQHF. Partial CDR3 DNA: TGTGCCAGCAGCCCAAGGGGGTTCCAGCCC.

This clone was seen repeatedly, ten times or more. The sequence runs out 3 residues before the end of the CDR3; the remainder is reconstructed from the germline J gene. The rearrangement links TRBV5-1 to TRBJ1-1; perhaps TRBD1 as D (6 bases). Trimming removed 0 bases from V and 5 bases from J, with 17 bases in between. The CDR3 totals 16 residues. CDR1 SGHRS and CDR2 YFSETQ come from the germline V gene. The chain's CDR3 is CASSLVPTGSGTEAFF. Partial CDR3 DNA: TGCGCCAGCAGCTTGGTACCTACAGGGTCGGGGACTGAA.

This clone has a count of ten or more. The CDR3 is cut off 3 residues early in the read; its end comes from the germline J gene. This rearrangement joins TRBV7-2 to TRBJ2-3; D gene uncertain. V dropped 4 bases and J dropped 2 bases, with 4 bases sitting between them. This CDR3 has 12 amino acids. The germline V gene has CDR1 SGHTA and CDR2 FQGNSA. The DNA read from the CDR3 is TGTGCCAGCAGCTCCTTCACAGATACG. As protein: CASSSFTDT. The whole CDR3 reads CASSSFTDTQYF.

This clone was counted at least ten times. Read coverage stops 3 residues before the CDR3 terminus; the germline J gene supplies the remainder. The chain employs TRBV28 and TRBJ2-5; D might be TRBD1 (6 bases). The CDR3 loop spans 14 amino acids. Germline V gene lookup returns CDR1 MDHEN and CDR2 SYDVKM. V lost 2 bases to trimming and J lost 4 bases, with 11 bases between them. CDR3 sequence reads: CASSLAGATETQYF. The sequenced part of the CDR3 DNA is TGTGCCAGCAGTTTAGCAGGGGCGACAGAGACC.

In its sample, this clone was seen many times. The CDR3 is cut off 3 residues early in the read; its end comes from the germline J gene. The rearrangement joins TRBV29-1 to TRBJ1-1; the D is unclear. The CDR3 is made up of 13 amino acids. CDR1 and CDR2 (germline): SQVTM, ANQGSEA. V lost 8 bases, J lost 1 base, and 14 bases lay in between. The sequenced part of the CDR3 DNA is TGCAGCTCCAGTGAGGGTACGAACACTGAA. Translated: CSSSEGTNTE. The whole CDR3 protein is CSSSEGTNTEAFF.

This clone has a count of ten or more. The read ends 3 residues before the CDR3 terminus; that terminus is restored from the germline J gene. This rearrangement joins TRBV7-9 to TRBJ2-3; the D gene is possibly TRBD1 (5 bases). Germline values: CDR1 SEHNR, CDR2 FQNEAQ (reference sequence). CDR3 length: 15 residues. V gave up 5 bases and J gave up 0 bases, with 12 bases separating them. CDR3 in amino acids: CASSTTESSTDTQYF. The CDR3 DNA, read in part, is TGTGCCAGCAGCACGACAGAATCTAGCACAGATACG.

This clone was recorded many times. The read ends 3 residues before the CDR3 terminus; that terminus is restored from the germline J gene. This chain connects TRBV6-2 or TRBV6-3 to TRBJ2-7; D uncertain. CDR3 length: 15 amino acids. Germline V gene data show CDR1 as MNHEY and CDR2 as SVGEGT. Trimming took 6 bases from V and 0 from J, leaving 15 bases between them. The CDR3 reads CASSPSHATSYEQYF. The CDR3 bases that were read are TGTGCCAGCAGCCCAAGCCACGCAACCTCCTACGAG.

This clone has at least ten counts. The CDR3 end lies 3 residues beyond the end of the read and is filled in from the germline J gene. The rearrangement uses TRBV5-4 and TRBJ1-2; D might be TRBD1 (5 bases). The germline V gene has CDR1 SGHNT and CDR2 YYREEE (reference sequence). The CDR3 runs 14 residues. With 5 bases removed from V and 7 bases from J, the gap between germline ends came to 18 bases. CDR3 sequence reads: CASRPQAGRTGYTF. The sequenced CDR3 bases are TGTGCCAGCAGGCCCCAGGCAGGGAGGACTGGC.

This clone appeared many times. The CDR3 spells CASHHRGSPLHF. The part of the CDR3 DNA that was read is TGTGCCAGCCACCATAGGGGTTCACCC. V and J are TRBV6-2 or TRBV6-3 and TRBJ1-6; D possibly corresponds to TRBD1 (5 bases). The missing CDR3 end, 3 residues past where the read stops, is filled in from the germline J gene. There are 12 residues in the CDR3. In germline, CDR1 is MNHEY, CDR2 SVGEGT. Trimming pared 8 bases from V and 9 bases from J, leaving 11 bases between.